Sequencing of this TCR beta chain was carried out in a study of T cells and Merkel cell carcinoma outcomes. The CDR3 spans 18 residues. Germline-derived CDR1 and CDR2 are SEHNR and FQNEAQ (reference sequence). Trimming cost V 4 bases and J 8 bases; bases outside gene matches: 21. Produced via immunoSEQ multiplex PCR; TCRdb's table is partial and in-frame only. The sample has fewer than 25,000 clones, over 75% seen once. The sequencing sample was made of tumor tissue from Merkel cell carcinoma. The source of this sequence is a human donor with Merkel cell carcinoma. The V and J genes are TRBV7-9 and TRBJ1-2; 8 nucleotides agree with TRBD1. The CDR3: CASSSSGGQGAAQSGYTF. CDR3 bases: TGTGCCAGCAGCTCCTCCGGGGGGCAGGGGGCAGCTCAGTCCGGCTACACCTTC.